The rows below give T cell receptor beta chains drawn from one sample of a study of control samples from healthy donors and cancer patients. Only in-frame clones appear in the TCRdb table, and some are missing; sequencing was by immunoSEQ multiplex PCR. Of 120,000 to 150,000 clones listed, 80% to 95% are singletons. Sequences were obtained from blood. The origin of the receptors is a man aged 25-45 years in good health. CDR3s include the opening cysteine and the closing phenylalanine or tryptophan. The D gene is left open where the match is weak. Rows may omit the clone size; those that give it use once, few, many or a size class.

d_gene	v_gene	j_gene	len	abundance	CDR3aa	CDR3nt
-	TRBV7-9	TRBJ2-2	17	-	CASSLGRAGNKAGELFF	TGTGCCAGCAGCTTGGGCAGGGCGGGTAACAAGGCCGGGGAGCTGTTTTTT
-	TRBV24-1	TRBJ1-2	13	-	CATSKGDNYGYTF	TGTGCCACCAGTAAGGGGGATAACTATGGCTACACCTTC
TRBD2	TRBV10-2	TRBJ2-7	15	-	CASSGTSGGSYEQYF	TGCGCCAGCAGCGGCACTAGCGGGGGCTCCTACGAGCAGTACTTC
-	TRBV12-5	TRBJ2-3	12	-	CASGPYTDTQYF	TGTGCTAGTGGTCCCTACACAGATACGCAGTATTTT
-	TRBV9	TRBJ1-4	13	-	CASSVSSNEKLFF	TGTGCCAGCAGCGTATCGTCTAATGAAAAACTGTTTTTT
-	TRBV11-2	TRBJ2-4	15	once	CASSPGTRAKNIQYF	TGTGCCAGCAGCCCGGGGACCAGGGCCAAAAACATTCAGTACTTC
-	TRBV5-1	TRBJ2-6	16	once	CASSLAAGVGANVLTF	TGCGCCAGCAGCTTGGCCGCAGGGGTTGGGGCCAACGTCCTGACTTTC
-	TRBV5-4	TRBJ1-2	14	-	CASSWPGANYGYTF	TGTGCCAGCAGCTGGCCGGGGGCTAACTATGGCTACACCTTC
-	TRBV24-1	TRBJ2-2	15	-	CATSDLARNTGELFF	TGTGCCACCAGTGATTTGGCCAGGAACACCGGGGAGCTGTTTTTT
TRBD2	TRBV6-5	TRBJ2-7	13	-	CASSSSGIHEQYF	TGTGCCAGCAGTTCTAGCGGGATCCACGAGCAGTACTTC
-	TRBV29-1	TRBJ1-2	13	-	CSVEEGTVYGYTF	TGCAGCGTTGAAGAGGGGACTGTCTATGGCTACACCTTC
-	TRBV21-1	TRBJ1-6	19	-	CASSTCRDNLISYNSPLHF	TGTGCCAGCAGCACCTGCCGGGACAACCTAATCTCCTATAATTCACCCCTCCACTTT
TRBD1	TRBV6-6	TRBJ1-5	16	-	CASSYRGQESNQPQHF	TGTGCCAGCAGTTACCGAGGACAGGAGAGCAATCAGCCCCAGCATTTT